This TCR beta chain comes out of a study of cytomegalovirus exposure and HLA in healthy donors. As regards this clone: Its target is not known.

General study findings and limits: For most TCR beta V segments, an earlier analysis put the productive rate at about 87% or about 30% of the time.

The CDR3 spans 15 residues. Germline lookup yields CDR1 SQVTM and CDR2 ANQGSEA. 60 Vbeta and 13 Jbeta primers were used in PCR. Generated by immunoSEQ multiplex PCR, the TCRdb table keeps only in-frame clones and is missing some. Here the sample table reports fewer than 150,000 clones. This chain connects TRBV29-1 to TRBJ2-5, with 16 bases that match TRBD2. The receptor was isolated from a woman between 55 and 75 years old in good health and CMV-seronegative. Sequencing input: PBMCs. The CDR3: CRGLAGGPVGETQYF. Here the CDR3 DNA reads TGCAGGGGACTAGCGGGAGGGCCCGTAGGAGAGACCCAGTACTTC.